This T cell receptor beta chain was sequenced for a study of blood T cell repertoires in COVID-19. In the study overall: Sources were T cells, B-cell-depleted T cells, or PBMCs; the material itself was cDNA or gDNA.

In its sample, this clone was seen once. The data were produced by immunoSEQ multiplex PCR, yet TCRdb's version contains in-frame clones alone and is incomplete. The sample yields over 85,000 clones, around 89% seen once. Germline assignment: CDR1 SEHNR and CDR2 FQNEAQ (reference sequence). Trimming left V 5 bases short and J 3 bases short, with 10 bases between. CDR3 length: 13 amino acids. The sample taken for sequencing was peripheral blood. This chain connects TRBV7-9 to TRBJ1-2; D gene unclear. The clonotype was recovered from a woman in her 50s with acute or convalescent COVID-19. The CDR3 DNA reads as TGTGCCAGCAGCCCAGGATGGGACTATGGCTACACCTTC. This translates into CASSPGWDYGYTF.